Shown below are 24 T cell receptor beta chains from a single sample sequenced in a study of T cell responses to AZD1222 COVID-19 vaccine. Profiled with immunoSEQ multiplex PCR; TCRdb holds only in-frame clones, not every one. The sample carries approximately 120,000 clones, roughly 90% recorded once. Source: peripheral blood, taken on day 0 of AZD1222 vaccination. These receptors were obtained from an adult in good health.

The chain carries TRBV12-3 or TRBV12-4 and TRBJ1-5; D not certain. The CDR3 is 12 residues long. The V and J ends lost 6 bases and 5 bases respectively, with 8 bases between them. CDR3 sequence: CASSPSDQPQHF. DNA for the CDR3: TGTGCCAGCAGCCCCAGCGATCAGCCCCAGCATTTT.

The chain employs TRBV7-9 and TRBJ2-7, with D possibly being TRBD1 or TRBD2 (5 bases each). The CDR3 has 13 residues. V was shortened by 3 bases and J by 3 bases, with 9 bases between the two germline ends. CDR1 is SEHNR, CDR2 FQNEAQ, per germline (reference sequence). CDR3 amino acids: CASSFRGNYEQYF. CDR3 coding DNA: TGTGCCAGCAGCTTCCGGGGCAACTACGAGCAGTACTTC. Variable domain in full (rest from reference TRBV7-9 and TRBJ2-7): DTGVSQNPRHKITKRGQNVTFRCDPISEHNRLYWYRQTLGQGPEFLTYFQNEAQLEKSRLLSDRFSAERPKGSFSTLEIQRTEQGDSAMYLCASSFRGNYEQYFGPGTRLTVT.

This clone was seen just once. The gene calls are TRBV3-1 (or the pseudogene TRBV3-2) and TRBJ1-4; D uncertain. Germline values: CDR1 LGHDT, CDR2 YNNKEL (reference sequence). Trimming took off 4 bases at V and 7 bases at J, with 16 bases between the two ends. There are 15 residues in the CDR3. CDR3 in DNA: TGTGCCAGCAGCCCCCCGGGCCCAGTGGGTGAAAAACTGTTTTTT. Protein sequence: CASSPPGPVGEKLFF.

V gene TRBV9 combines with J gene TRBJ2-5; D ambiguous. The CDR3 is 15 amino acids. The V gene lost 0 bases and the J gene lost 2 bases, with 11 bases spanning the gap. From germline, CDR1 is SGDLS and CDR2 YYNGEE. CDR3 region: CASSVVRRMQETQYF. The CDR3 DNA is TGTGCCAGCAGCGTAGTCCGACGGATGCAAGAGACCCAGTACTTC.

This chain links TRBV9 with TRBJ1-2; the D is unclear. Germline V lookup: CDR1 SGDLS, CDR2 YYNGEE. Trimming cost V 0 bases and J 0 bases, with 9 bases left between them. CDR3 size: 15 residues. The CDR3 is CASSVAPRTNYGYTF. DNA for the CDR3: TGTGCCAGCAGCGTAGCCCCTCGAACTAACTATGGCTACACCTTC.

This clone was seen only once. The chain links TRBV7-3 to TRBJ2-5; 8 nucleotides line up with TRBD2. Germline V CDR1 and CDR2: SGHTA, FQGTGA. After removal of 5 bases from V and 4 bases from J, the junction contained 9 bases not matched to a gene. This CDR3 contains 15 residues. The chain's CDR3 is CASSPRGAGGETQYF. The CDR3 DNA reads as TGTGCCAGCAGCCCCAGAGGGGCGGGAGGAGAGACCCAGTACTTC.

This clone showed up just a few times. V and J are TRBV6-4 and TRBJ1-1; D is uncertain. Germline CDR1 reads MRHNA; CDR2 reads SNTAGT. Trimming shortened V by 6 bases and J by 3 bases, and 11 bases separated the two germline ends. This CDR3 contains 13 residues. DNA of the CDR3: TGTGCCAGCAGGCTAGGGTTTTACACTGAAGCTTTCTTT. This translates into CASRLGFYTEAFF.

In this sample, this clone turned up a few times. The chain has TRBV3-1 (or the pseudogene TRBV3-2) and TRBJ1-5; no reliable D call. V was clipped by 0 bases and J by 11 bases, with 17 bases between them. The CDR3 sequence is 15 residues long. Germline CDR1 LGHDT, CDR2 YNNKEL (reference sequence). CDR3 sequence: CASSQDSEPRSAQHF. The CDR3 region has the DNA TGTGCCAGCAGCCAAGATTCGGAACCACGGTCGGCCCAGCATTTT.

The chain carries TRBV6-5 and TRBJ1-5, with 8 positions matching TRBD1. CDR1 and CDR2 (germline): MNHEY, SVGAGI. The CDR3 is made up of 14 amino acids. The V gene end was trimmed by 5 bases and the J gene end by 2 bases; junction bases not matched to a gene: 2. In DNA, the CDR3 is TGTGCCAGCAGTCCGGGACAGGGCAATCAGCCCCAGCATTTT. This codes for CASSPGQGNQPQHF.

The CDR3 DNA reads TGTGCCATCAGTGCGGGCGGGGGGACAGGGGTTGAAAAACTGTTTTTT. Its protein product is CAISAGGGTGVEKLFF. V and J are TRBV10-3 and TRBJ1-4; 10 bases are shared with TRBD1. The CDR3 has 16 residues. Trimming took 4 bases from V and 7 from J; bases not matched to a gene: 9. Germline V CDR1 and CDR2: ENHRY, SYGVKD.

CDR3 region: CASSPSTGYSSYEQYF. Here the CDR3 DNA reads TGTGCCAGTAGTCCCTCGACAGGCTATAGCTCCTACGAGCAGTACTTC. The chain links TRBV19 to TRBJ2-7; D might be TRBD1 (6 bases). Trimming stripped 5 bases from V and 0 bases from J, with 17 bases between. Germline CDR1 reads LNHDA; CDR2 reads SQIVND (reference sequence). The CDR3 extends over 16 amino acids.

The rearrangement links TRBV24-1 to TRBJ2-3; possibly TRBD1 or TRBD2 for D (5 bases each). V was shortened by 9 bases and J by 5 bases, with 26 bases between the two germline ends. Germline V gene sequence: CDR1 KGHDR, CDR2 SFDVKD. This CDR3 has 17 residues. CDR3 loop: CATASGAYGPRGDTQYF. CDR3 DNA: TGTGCCACCGCCTCCGGGGCCTATGGTCCTCGGGGAGATACGCAGTATTTT.

This rearrangement joins TRBV18 to TRBJ1-2; possibly TRBD1 for D (6 bases). Trimming left V 3 bases short and J 8 bases short, with 16 bases between. Germline assignment: CDR1 KGHSH and CDR2 LQKENI. The CDR3 covers 14 residues. CDR3 nucleotides: TGTGCCAGCTCACCGACTCAGGGGATTCAGGGCTACACCTTC. This translates into CASSPTQGIQGYTF.

V and J are TRBV30 and TRBJ1-2; a weak D match, TRBD1 (5 bases). The CDR3 runs to 13 residues. The germline V gene has CDR1 GTSNPN and CDR2 SVGIG (reference sequence). V gave up 5 bases and J gave up 4 bases, with 14 bases separating them. CDR3 sequence reads: CAWRRDRPYGYTF. DNA of the CDR3: TGTGCCTGGCGCCGGGACCGACCCTATGGCTACACCTTC.

DNA of the CDR3: TGTGCCAGCAGTGTAGTAGCGGGAGGGCGAGGTGAGCAGTTCTTC. Its translation: CASSVVAGGRGEQFF. The gene calls are TRBV2 and TRBJ2-1; 11 nucleotides agree with TRBD2. Germline CDR1 reads SNHLY; CDR2 reads FYNNEI. The CDR3 sequence is 15 residues long. Trimming cost V 4 bases and J 9 bases; bases outside gene matches: 8.

The gene calls are TRBV5-1 and TRBJ1-3; D is uncertain. This CDR3 contains 14 residues. Trimming left V 4 bases short and J 3 bases short, with 11 bases between. CDR1 and CDR2 (germline): SGHRS, YFSETQ. The CDR3 region is CASSGLTDGNTIYF. CDR3 DNA sequence: TGCGCCAGCAGCGGACTGACTGATGGAAACACCATATATTTT.

V gene TRBV5-6 combines with J gene TRBJ2-2; 9 bases are a match to TRBD1. The germline CDR1 and CDR2 sequences are SGHDT and YYEEEE. V was clipped by 4 bases and J by 3 bases; unmatched bases: 7. This CDR3 has 16 amino acids. CDR3 in amino acids: CASSAPGTGYTGELFF. CDR3 DNA: TGTGCCAGCAGCGCGCCCGGGACAGGGTACACCGGGGAGCTGTTTTTT.

This chain joins TRBV6-5 and TRBJ2-7; the D call may be TRBD1 or TRBD2 (5 bases each). From germline, CDR1 is MNHEY and CDR2 SVGAGI. The CDR3 consists of 14 residues. Trimming took 2 bases from V and 2 from J, leaving 10 bases between them. The CDR3, as DNA: TGTGCCAGCAGTTACGCGAGGGGACCCTACGAGCAGTACTTC. It encodes CASSYARGPYEQYF.

The rearrangement uses TRBV7-3 and TRBJ1-2; TRBD1 matches 8 bases. The ends lost 0 bases at V and 1 base at J; junction bases unmatched: 7. The CDR3 covers 17 residues. CDR1 and CDR2 from the germline V gene are SGHTA and FQGTGA. Here the CDR3 DNA reads TGTGCCAGCAGCTTAACGCCGGGGACAGGAGATAACTATGGCTACACCTTC. Translation: CASSLTPGTGDNYGYTF.

This clone was recorded only once. The chain is built from TRBV5-1 and TRBJ2-7, with D possibly TRBD1 on 6 matching bases. Germline CDR1 is SGHRS and CDR2 is YFSETQ. Trimming stripped 2 bases from V and 0 bases from J, with 12 bases between. CDR3 length: 15 amino acids. The CDR3 DNA follows: TGCGCCAGCAGCTTTTCCGCGGACAGCTCCTACGAGCAGTACTTC. This translates into CASSFSADSSYEQYF.

The chain recombines TRBV7-2 with TRBJ2-1; 12 bases match TRBD2. This CDR3 has 16 residues. With 5 bases clipped from V and 4 bases from J, the junction kept 6 bases outside the gene matches. The V gene's germline CDR1 is SGHTA and CDR2 FQGNSA. The CDR3 loop is CASSPSGGAYYNEQFF. The CDR3 nucleotides are TGTGCCAGCAGCCCTAGCGGGGGGGCATATTACAATGAGCAGTTCTTC.

The chain combines TRBV10-3 with TRBJ1-1; D ambiguous. The CDR3 sequence is 13 residues long. V lost 7 bases and J 1 base, leaving 10 bases between the germline ends. CDR1 and CDR2 from the germline V gene are ENHRY and SYGVKD. CDR3 residues: CAIMEVGNTEAFF. In DNA form, the CDR3 reads TGTGCCATCATGGAGGTGGGGAACACTGAAGCTTTCTTT.

Comment on this clone: At one of its ends the junction is not consistent with the germline gene, which may arise from a read error. The rearrangement joins TRBV12-3 or TRBV12-4 to TRBJ1-3, with D possibly matching TRBD1 (6 bases). This CDR3 has 12 amino acids. The CDR3: CASSLRRGLEKF. The CDR3 region has the DNA TGTGCCAGCAGTTTAAGGCGGGGGCTGGAGAAGTTT.

The chain carries TRBV30 and TRBJ2-1; D unresolved. Germline-derived CDR1 and CDR2 are GTSNPN and SVGIG (reference sequence). The ends were cut back, 1 base at V and 5 bases at J, with 12 bases in the middle. CDR3 length equals 14 residues. The CDR3 DNA is TGTGCCTGGAGTGATGGAATGGGTGACAATGAGCAGTTCTTC. Protein: CAWSDGMGDNEQFF.